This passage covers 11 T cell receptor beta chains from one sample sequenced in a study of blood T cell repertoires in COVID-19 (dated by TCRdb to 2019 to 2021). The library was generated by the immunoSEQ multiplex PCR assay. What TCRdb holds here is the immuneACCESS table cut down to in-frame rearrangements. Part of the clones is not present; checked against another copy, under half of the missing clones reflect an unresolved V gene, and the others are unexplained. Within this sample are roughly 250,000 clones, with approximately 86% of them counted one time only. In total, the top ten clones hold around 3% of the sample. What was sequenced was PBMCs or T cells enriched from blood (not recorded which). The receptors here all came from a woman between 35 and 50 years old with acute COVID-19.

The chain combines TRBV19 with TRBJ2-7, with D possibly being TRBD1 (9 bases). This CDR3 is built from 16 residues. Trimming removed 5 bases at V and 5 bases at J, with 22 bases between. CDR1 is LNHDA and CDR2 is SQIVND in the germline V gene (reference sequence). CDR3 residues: CASSSRGGTGSHEQYF. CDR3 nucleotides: TGTGCCAGTAGTTCCCGCGGGGGGACAGGGTCCCACGAGCAGTACTTC.

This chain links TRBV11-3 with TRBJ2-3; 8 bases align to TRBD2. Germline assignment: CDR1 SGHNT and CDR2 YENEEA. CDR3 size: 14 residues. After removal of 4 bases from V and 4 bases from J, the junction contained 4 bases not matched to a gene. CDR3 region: CASSSGLGSDTQYF. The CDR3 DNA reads TGTGCCAGCAGCTCGGGACTAGGGTCAGATACGCAGTATTTT.

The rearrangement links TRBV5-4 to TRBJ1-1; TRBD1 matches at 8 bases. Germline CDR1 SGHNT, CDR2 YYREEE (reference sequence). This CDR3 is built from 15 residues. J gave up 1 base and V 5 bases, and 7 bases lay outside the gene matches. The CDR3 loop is CASRKATGENTEAFF. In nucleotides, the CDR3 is TGTGCCAGCAGAAAAGCGACAGGGGAGAACACTGAAGCTTTCTTT.

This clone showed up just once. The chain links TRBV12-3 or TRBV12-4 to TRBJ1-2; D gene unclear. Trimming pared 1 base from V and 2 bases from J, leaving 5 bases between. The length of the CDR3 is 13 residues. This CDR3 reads CASSLGSNYGYTF. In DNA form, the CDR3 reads TGTGCCAGCAGTTTAGGTTCGAACTATGGCTACACCTTC.

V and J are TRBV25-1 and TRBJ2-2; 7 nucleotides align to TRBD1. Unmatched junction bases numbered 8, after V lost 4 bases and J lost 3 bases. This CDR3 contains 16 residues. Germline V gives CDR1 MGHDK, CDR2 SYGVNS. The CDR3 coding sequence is TGTGCCAGCAGTGGCAACGGGGACAGCTACACCGGGGAGCTGTTTTTT. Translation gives CASSGNGDSYTGELFF.

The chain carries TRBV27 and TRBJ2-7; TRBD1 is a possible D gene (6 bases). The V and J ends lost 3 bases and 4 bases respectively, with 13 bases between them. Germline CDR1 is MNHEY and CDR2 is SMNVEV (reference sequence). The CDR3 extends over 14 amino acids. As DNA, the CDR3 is TGTGCCAGCAGTTTCAGGGCAGGGGAGTACGAGCAGTACTTC. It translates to CASSFRAGEYEQYF.

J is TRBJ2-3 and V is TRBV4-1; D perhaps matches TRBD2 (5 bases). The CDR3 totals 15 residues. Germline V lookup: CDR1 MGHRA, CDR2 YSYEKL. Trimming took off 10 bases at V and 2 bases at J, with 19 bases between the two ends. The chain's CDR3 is CATKLVGLPTDTQYF. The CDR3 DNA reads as TGCGCCACGAAACTAGTCGGGCTACCCACAGATACGCAGTATTTT.

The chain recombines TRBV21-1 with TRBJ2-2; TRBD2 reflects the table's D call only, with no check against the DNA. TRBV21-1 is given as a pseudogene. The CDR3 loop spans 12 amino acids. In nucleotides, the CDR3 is TGTGCCAGCAGCAATTATCCCGGGGAGCTGTTTTTT. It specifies CASSNYPGELFF.

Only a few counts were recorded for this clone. The CDR3 protein is CASSRDRGGNEKLFF. In DNA, the CDR3 is TGCGCCAGCAGCCGGGACAGGGGGGGTAATGAAAAACTGTTTTTT. The rearrangement uses TRBV4-1 and TRBJ1-4; TRBD1 matches 11 bases. CDR1 is MGHRA and CDR2 is YSYEKL in the germline V gene. The CDR3 extends over 15 amino acids. With V trimmed by 4 bases and J by 4 bases, 2 bases remained unmatched.

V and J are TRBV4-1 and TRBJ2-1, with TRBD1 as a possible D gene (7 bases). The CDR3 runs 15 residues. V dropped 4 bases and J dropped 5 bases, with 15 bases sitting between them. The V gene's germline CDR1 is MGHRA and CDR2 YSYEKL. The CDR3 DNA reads TGCGCCAGCAGCCCCAGGGGGGTCCAAAACAATGAGCAGTTCTTC. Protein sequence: CASSPRGVQNNEQFF.

The CDR3 nucleotides are TGTGCCAGCAGTGAATCGTGGACACCTATTAACTATGGCTACACCTTC. Amino acids: CASSESWTPINYGYTF. This chain links TRBV6-4 with TRBJ1-2; D perhaps matches TRBD1 (5 bases). Per the germline V gene, CDR1 is MRHNA and CDR2 is SNTAGT. The CDR3 covers 16 residues. V lost 3 bases and J 1 base, leaving 15 bases between the germline ends.